Listed below are T cell receptor beta chains from one sample, sequenced in a study of T cell repertoires and HLA-DP antigens. The assay was immunoSEQ multiplex PCR, and TCRdb's table has in-frame clones only and misses some. The repertoire has some 1,700 clones, 75% to 85% of them found once; the top ten carry roughly 60%. Sequenced sample: CD137- CD4+ T cells from cultured PBMCs. These receptors originate from a man aged 50-59 years in good health and CMV-seronegative. Both conserved end residues are part of each CDR3. The D gene is left open where the match is weak. Not every row has a clone size; where given, it reads once, few, many or a size class.

clone_size,v_call,cdr3_length,j_call,d_call,cdr3_aa,cdr3_nt
-,TRBV5-5,14,TRBJ2-5,TRBD1,CASSFGQGAETQYF,TGTGCCAGCAGCTTTGGACAGGGCGCAGAGACCCAGTACTTC
-,TRBV5-4,17,TRBJ2-6,-,CASSLFRTYSGANVLTF,TGTGCCAGCAGCTTGTTCAGGACATACTCTGGGGCCAACGTCCTGACTTTC
-,TRBV9,12,TRBJ2-7,-,CASSVAAYEQYF,TGTGCCAGCAGCGTAGCGGCCTACGAGCAGTACTTC
hyperexpanded,TRBV7-6,15,TRBJ2-7,-,CASSLGEAGGYEQYF,TGTGCCAGCAGCTTAGGTGAGGCGGGCGGCTACGAGCAGTACTTC
-,TRBV11-3,15,TRBJ2-1,-,CASSLTGTAYNEQFF,TGTGCCAGCAGCTTAACCGGGACTGCCTACAATGAGCAGTTCTTC
once,TRBV4-2,19,TRBJ2-3,TRBD2,CASSPIGGAGGLRTDTQYF,TGTGCCAGCAGCCCCATTGGAGGGGCGGGGGGGCTGAGAACAGATACGCAGTATTTT
-,TRBV9,16,TRBJ2-1,TRBD2,CASSVAGSGTHNEQFF,TGTGCCAGCAGCGTAGCTGGTAGCGGGACCCACAATGAGCAGTTCTTC
once,TRBV7-2,14,TRBJ2-5,TRBD2,CASSYIAGSETQYF,TGTGCCAGCAGCTACATAGCGGGGTCAGAGACCCAGTACTTC
-,TRBV6-4,18,TRBJ2-3,TRBD2,CASSPRVGSGRGSDTQYF,TGTGCCAGCAGTCCTCGGGTAGGTAGCGGGAGGGGGTCAGATACGCAGTATTTT
-,TRBV29-1,18,TRBJ2-1,TRBD2,CSVEGEAGRLSSYNEQFF,TGCAGCGTTGAAGGTGAAGCGGGACGACTCAGCTCCTACAATGAGCAGTTCTTC
-,TRBV5-5,14,TRBJ1-2,TRBD1,CASSRDRYAYGYTF,TGTGCCAGCAGCAGGGACAGATATGCTTATGGCTACACCTTC
-,TRBV7-7,16,TRBJ2-2,TRBD2,CASSLVAGVNTGELFF,TGTGCTAGCAGCTTAGTGGCGGGGGTGAACACCGGGGAGCTGTTTTTT
-,TRBV19,16,TRBJ2-6,-,CASKGGGVSGANVLTF,TGTGCCAGTAAAGGGGGCGGGGTCTCTGGGGCCAACGTCCTGACTTTC
-,TRBV7-6,14,TRBJ2-1,-,CASSPGTVVGEQFF,TGTGCCAGCAGCCCCGGGACCGTTGTAGGTGAGCAGTTCTTC
-,TRBV4-1,15,TRBJ2-7,-,CASSPWRGDSYEQYF,TGCGCCAGCAGCCCTTGGAGGGGGGATTCCTACGAGCAGTACTTC
-,TRBV27,17,TRBJ2-7,TRBD2,CASSLRGTSGKRDEQYF,TGTGCCAGCAGTCTGAGAGGGACTAGCGGGAAACGTGACGAGCAGTACTTC
-,TRBV4-2,15,TRBJ2-5,TRBD2,CASSRLAGGAETQYF,TGTGCCAGCAGCCGACTAGCGGGGGGGGCCGAGACCCAGTACTTC
-,TRBV7-7,15,TRBJ2-1,TRBD1,CASSPGTGLHNEQFF,TGTGCTAGCAGCCCCGGGACAGGCCTTCACAATGAGCAGTTCTTC
-,TRBV5-1,15,TRBJ1-1,TRBD1,CASSQQGDPNTEAFF,TGCGCCAGCAGCCAACAGGGGGACCCGAACACTGAAGCTTTCTTT
-,TRBV4-2,15,TRBJ1-2,-,CASSQVSGGTYGYTF,TGTGCCAGCAGCCAAGTGAGCGGAGGGACTTATGGCTACACCTTC
-,TRBV7-2,16,TRBJ2-7,TRBD1,CASSLARQGSAYEQYF,TGTGCCAGCAGCTTAGCAAGACAGGGGAGTGCCTACGAGCAGTACTTC
once,TRBV5-1,14,TRBJ2-5,-,CASSPGLDQETQYF,TGCGCCAGCAGCCCCGGACTCGACCAAGAGACCCAGTACTTC
-,TRBV2,17,TRBJ1-1,TRBD1,CASSQGGRGPLNTEAFF,TGCGCCTCGAGTCAAGGAGGCAGGGGGCCCTTGAACACTGAAGCTTTCTTT